Listed below are T cell receptor beta chains from one sample, sequenced in a study of T cells after yellow fever vaccination. TCRdb processed the 5' RACE reads anew with MiXCR; each CDR3 protein has one entry. Here the sample spans just over 250,000 distinct CDR3 sequences, roughly 5% being singletons. Sequencing was performed on CD4+ T cells sorted from PBMCs, taken on the day of the yellow fever booster vaccination. The receptors come from a man younger than 35 who received the YFV17D yellow fever vaccine. Both conserved end residues are part of each CDR3. The D gene is left open where the match is weak. Expanded clones are given a class, and other clones once, few, many or no size at all.

size: few
V: TRBV20-1
J: TRBJ2-3
D: TRBD2
CDR3: CSALAGSTDTQYF
DNA: TGCAGTGCTTTAGCGGGATCCACAGATACGCAGTATTTT

size: few
V: TRBV7-2
J: TRBJ1-4
D: NA
CDR3: CASSLSGQGNVNEKLFF
DNA: TGTGCCAGCAGCTTATCGGGCCAGGGGAACGTTAATGAAAAACTGTTTTTT

size: few
V: TRBV20-1
J: TRBJ2-5
D: TRBD1
CDR3: CSANPPKGTAITQYF
DNA: TGCAGTGCTAACCCACCGAAGGGGACAGCAATTACCCAGTACTTC

size: many
V: TRBV10-3
J: TRBJ2-1
D: NA
CDR3: CAISGSDKANEQFF
DNA: TGTGCCATCAGTGGGTCGGACAAAGCAAATGAGCAGTTCTTC

size: few
V: TRBV5-1
J: TRBJ2-3
D: TRBD2
CDR3: CASSLASSGGATDTQYF
DNA: TGCGCCAGCAGCTTGGCCTCTAGCGGGGGGGCCACAGATACGCAGTATTTT

size: NA
V: TRBV28
J: TRBJ2-2
D: NA
CDR3: CASSFLIRRVNTGELFF
DNA: TGTGCCAGCAGTTTTCTGATAAGGCGGGTGAACACCGGGGAGCTGTTTTTT

size: many
V: TRBV5-5
J: TRBJ2-2
D: TRBD2
CDR3: CASRYLPGTSPGELFF
DNA: TGTGCCAGCAGATACCTTCCGGGGACTAGTCCCGGGGAGCTGTTTTTT

size: few
V: TRBV5-1
J: TRBJ1-5
D: NA
CDR3: CASSLDGSGQPQHF
DNA: TGCGCCAGCAGCTTGGACGGATCGGGTCAGCCCCAGCATTTT

size: many
V: TRBV7-2
J: TRBJ2-3
D: TRBD1
CDR3: CASRGTVTDTQYF
DNA: TGTGCCAGCAGGGGGACAGTCACAGATACGCAGTATTTT

size: NA
V: TRBV6-5
J: TRBJ1-6
D: TRBD1
CDR3: CASSYIHTGQSSYNSPLHF
DNA: TGTGCCAGCAGTTATATACATACGGGACAGAGCTCCTATAATTCACCCCTCCACTTT

size: NA
V: TRBV6-5
J: TRBJ2-3
D: TRBD1
CDR3: CASREDRGSTDTQYF
DNA: TGTGCCAGCAGAGAGGACAGGGGGAGCACAGATACGCAGTATTTT

size: NA
V: TRBV12-3/TRBV12-4
J: TRBJ2-3
D: NA
CDR3: CASRRDTQSTDTQYF
DNA: TGTGCCAGCAGGCGGGACACCCAGAGCACAGATACGCAGTATTTT

size: few
V: TRBV7-9
J: TRBJ1-2
D: NA
CDR3: CASSLASTGSYGYTF
DNA: TGTGCCAGCAGCTTAGCTTCGACAGGCAGCTATGGCTACACCTTC

size: many
V: TRBV6-1
J: TRBJ2-2
D: NA
CDR3: CASTLLGELFF
DNA: TGTGCCAGCACCCTTCTCGGGGAGCTGTTTTTT

size: many
V: TRBV12-3/TRBV12-4
J: TRBJ2-2
D: TRBD1
CDR3: CASRWTGKLANTGELFF
DNA: TGTGCCAGCAGGTGGACAGGGAAATTAGCGAACACCGGGGAGCTGTTTTTT

size: few
V: TRBV7-2
J: TRBJ2-5
D: NA
CDR3: CASSLPQGPGTQYF
DNA: TGTGCCAGCAGCTTACCCCAGGGGCCCGGGACCCAGTACTTC

size: many
V: TRBV5-5
J: TRBJ2-3
D: NA
CDR3: CASSLFSQSTDTQYF
DNA: TGTGCCAGCAGCTTGTTTTCTCAGAGCACAGATACGCAGTATTTT

size: NA
V: TRBV5-4
J: TRBJ1-5
D: NA
CDR3: CATGSGGGQPQHF
DNA: TGTGCCACGGGGTCGGGGGGCGGACAGCCCCAGCATTTT

size: NA
V: TRBV6-1
J: TRBJ2-3
D: NA
CDR3: CASSETAFLSDTQYF
DNA: TGTGCCAGCAGTGAGACCGCCTTCCTCTCAGATACGCAGTATTTT

size: few
V: TRBV12-3/TRBV12-4
J: TRBJ1-5
D: NA
CDR3: CATGQNSNQPQHF
DNA: TGTGCCACCGGACAGAATAGCAATCAGCCCCAGCATTTT

size: many
V: TRBV5-1
J: TRBJ1-1
D: TRBD1
CDR3: CASLGTGSKGTEAFF
DNA: TGCGCCAGCCTAGGGACAGGGAGCAAGGGCACTGAAGCTTTCTTT

size: few
V: TRBV6-6
J: TRBJ2-3
D: NA
CDR3: CASLTGGQTTDTQYF
DNA: TGTGCCAGCCTCACCGGGGGCCAGACCACAGATACGCAGTATTTT

size: few
V: TRBV29-1
J: TRBJ1-1
D: TRBD1
CDR3: CSANRGRTEAFF
DNA: TGCAGCGCCAACAGGGGTCGGACTGAAGCTTTCTTT

size: many
V: TRBV3-1
J: TRBJ1-3
D: NA
CDR3: CASSQQGTGNTIYF
DNA: TGTGCCAGCAGCCAGCAGGGGACTGGAAACACCATATATTTT

size: NA
V: TRBV7-2
J: TRBJ1-6
D: TRBD1
CDR3: CASSLVHGTGTALHF
DNA: TGTGCCAGCAGCTTAGTACACGGGACAGGGACGGCCCTCCACTTT

size: many
V: TRBV5-6
J: TRBJ2-2
D: TRBD1
CDR3: CASSFRRDSRGGELFF
DNA: TGTGCCAGCAGCTTTCGTAGGGACAGCCGAGGCGGGGAGCTGTTTTTT

size: many
V: TRBV6-2/TRBV6-3
J: TRBJ2-5
D: TRBD2
CDR3: CASSYSGTSAVQYF
DNA: TGTGCCAGCAGTTACAGCGGGACTAGCGCGGTCCAGTACTTC

size: NA
V: TRBV28
J: TRBJ1-4
D: NA
CDR3: CASRSNEKLFF
DNA: TGTGCCAGCCGGTCTAATGAAAAACTGTTTTTT

size: few
V: TRBV29-1
J: TRBJ1-2
D: NA
CDR3: CSVRWGDNYGYTF
DNA: TGCAGCGTGCGGTGGGGGGATAACTATGGCTACACCTTC

size: few
V: TRBV4-1
J: TRBJ2-4
D: NA
CDR3: CASSLGTAKNVKNIQYF
DNA: TGCGCCAGCAGCCTCGGGACGGCCAAGAATGTCAAAAACATTCAGTACTTC

size: NA
V: TRBV6-2/TRBV6-3
J: TRBJ2-3
D: TRBD2
CDR3: CASSYAKRRGVLDTQYF
DNA: TGTGCCAGCAGTTACGCCAAAAGGCGGGGGGTTTTGGATACGCAGTATTTT

size: few
V: TRBV25-1
J: TRBJ2-1
D: TRBD2
CDR3: CASSGGGVYNEQFF
DNA: TGTGCCAGCAGTGGCGGGGGGGTGTACAATGAGCAGTTCTTC

size: many
V: TRBV10-3
J: TRBJ1-1
D: NA
CDR3: CAISETNTEAFF
DNA: TGTGCCATCAGTGAGACCAACACTGAAGCTTTCTTT

size: many
V: TRBV20-1
J: TRBJ2-5
D: TRBD2
CDR3: CSATSGTKRETQYF
DNA: TGCAGTGCGACTAGCGGGACCAAACGGGAGACCCAGTACTTC

size: many
V: TRBV20-1
J: TRBJ2-2
D: TRBD2
CDR3: CSASLSGGYNTGELFF
DNA: TGCAGTGCATCCCTTAGCGGGGGTTATAACACCGGGGAGCTGTTTTTT

size: many
V: TRBV29-1
J: TRBJ2-5
D: NA
CDR3: CSVDRKQYQETQYF
DNA: TGCAGCGTTGACCGAAAACAGTACCAAGAGACCCAGTACTTC

size: many
V: TRBV7-2
J: TRBJ1-5
D: NA
CDR3: CASSLALDRSNQPQHF
DNA: TGTGCCAGCAGCTTAGCCCTGGACAGAAGCAATCAGCCCCAGCATTTT

size: few
V: TRBV12-3/TRBV12-4
J: TRBJ1-1
D: NA
CDR3: CASSFRSNTEAFF
DNA: TGTGCCAGCAGTTTCCGGAGTAACACTGAAGCTTTCTTT

size: NA
V: TRBV5-1
J: TRBJ1-2
D: NA
CDR3: CASVNPFGYTF
DNA: TGCGCCAGTGTCAATCCGTTTGGCTACACCTTC

size: NA
V: TRBV20-1
J: TRBJ2-1
D: TRBD2
CDR3: CSAVLAGAFNEQFF
DNA: TGCAGTGCAGTCCTAGCGGGGGCCTTCAATGAGCAGTTCTTC

size: few
V: TRBV7-3
J: TRBJ1-5
D: NA
CDR3: CASSSDEDQPQHF
DNA: TGTGCCAGCAGCTCGGATGAAGATCAGCCCCAGCATTTT

size: many
V: TRBV29-1
J: TRBJ2-3
D: TRBD1
CDR3: CSVSQGALVTQYF
DNA: TGCAGCGTGAGCCAGGGGGCCCTAGTGACGCAGTATTTT